These T cell receptor beta chains were read from a single sample in a study of post-analysis software for immune sequencing data. Using its own MiXCR run on the PCR reads, TCRdb lists one record per CDR3 protein. The repertoire holds some 690,000 distinct CDR3 sequences, approximately 60% seen once, with approximately 10% in the top ten. Source material: blood. These receptors all stem from a girl under 10 years old with multiple sclerosis. Both conserved end residues are part of each CDR3. A D gene is named only where the DNA matches it firmly. Clone size is shown for a subset of rows, as once, few, many or a class of expanded clone.

>TRBV6-1|-|TRBJ1-2|-
CASSETGIYGYTF
TGTGCCAGCAGTGAAACAGGCATCTATGGCTACACCTTC
>TRBV12-3/TRBV12-4|TRBD2|TRBJ2-4|few
CASSPSGGKNIQYF
TGTGCCAGCAGTCCATCCGGGGGGAAAAACATTCAGTACTTC
>TRBV10-3|TRBD2|TRBJ2-3|once
CAVGTSGGRWNTQYF
TGTGCCGTCGGGACTAGCGGGGGCAGGTGGAATACGCAGTATTTT
>TRBV7-2|-|TRBJ2-1|-
CASSDRTMNSDNSNEQFF
TGTGCCAGCAGCGACCGGACTATGAATTCCGATAACTCCAATGAGCAGTTCTTC
>TRBV6-2/TRBV6-3|-|TRBJ2-1|few
CASSYGQAEQFF
TGTGCCAGCAGTTACGGTCAGGCTGAGCAGTTCTTC
>TRBV5-1|TRBD2|TRBJ2-3|few
CASSTGLAGITDTQYF
TGCGCCAGCAGCACCGGACTAGCGGGAATTACAGATACGCAGTATTTT
>TRBV4-3|-|TRBJ1-2|-
CASSPRRDENYGYTF
TGCGCCAGCAGCCCGCGAAGGGACGAGAACTATGGCTACACCTTC
>TRBV7-9|-|TRBJ2-3|-
CASSFGLLFGTDTQYF
TGTGCCAGCAGCTTCGGATTATTGTTCGGCACAGATACGCAGTATTTT
>TRBV7-2|TRBD2|TRBJ2-1|-
CASLPNRGDYNEQVF
TGTGCCAGCCTCCCTAACCGGGGGGACTACAATGAGCAGGTCTTC
>TRBV27|TRBD1|TRBJ2-7|-
CASSPRSGTADPYEQYF
TGTGCCAGCAGTCCGAGATCCGGGACAGCGGACCCCTACGAGCAGTACTTC
>TRBV12-3/TRBV12-4|-|TRBJ2-3|-
CASSLIGGVDTGTQYF
TGTGCCAGCAGTTTAATCGGCGGGGTAGACACAGGTACGCAGTATTTT
>TRBV7-3|-|TRBJ2-5|-
CASSLTGQGGETQYF
TGTGCCAGCAGCTTAACAGGACAGGGAGGGGAGACCCAGTACTTC
>TRBV6-5|-|TRBJ2-1|-
CASRLSSASSYNEQFF
TGTGCCAGCAGACTCAGTAGCGCCAGCTCCTACAATGAGCAGTTCTTC
>TRBV7-3|-|TRBJ2-1|few
CASSPGQSSSYNEQFF
TGTGCCAGCAGCCCCGGACAGTCGAGCTCCTACAATGAGCAGTTCTTC
>TRBV3-1|-|TRBJ2-3|-
CASSQRGPSTDTQYF
TGTGCCAGCAGCCAAAGGGGACCTAGCACAGATACGCAGTATTTT
>TRBV7-9|-|TRBJ2-5|-
CASDGGTQETQYF
TGTGCCAGCGACGGGGGCACACAAGAGACCCAGTACTTC
>TRBV13|TRBD2|TRBJ2-1|-
CASSLGASGSTSYNEQFF
TGTGCCAGCAGCTTAGGGGCTAGCGGATCCACCTCCTACAATGAGCAGTTCTTC
>TRBV5-1|TRBD1|TRBJ1-1|-
CASSADRVGGTEAFF
TGCGCCAGCAGCGCCGACAGGGTAGGCGGCACTGAAGCTTTCTTT
>TRBV28|-|TRBJ2-5|-
CASSPQSGQETQYF
TGTGCCAGCAGCCCCCAGAGTGGACAAGAGACCCAGTACTTC
>TRBV5-1|-|TRBJ1-2|-
CASSLTTDGYTF
TGCGCCAGCAGCCTAACGACAGATGGCTACACCTTC
>TRBV5-1|-|TRBJ2-5|-
CASSHMAREQQETQYF
TGCGCCAGCAGCCACATGGCCCGGGAGCAGCAAGAGACCCAGTACTTC
>TRBV11-2|TRBD2|TRBJ2-7|-
CASSLDGRTSGPYEQYF
TGTGCCAGCAGCTTGGACGGTCGGACTAGCGGACCCTACGAGCAGTACTTC
>TRBV20-1|TRBD2|TRBJ2-1|-
CSVGTSDNEQFF
TGCAGTGTTGGGACTAGCGACAATGAGCAGTTCTTC
>TRBV18|-|TRBJ2-5|few
CASSPGDSTRETQYF
TGTGCCAGCTCACCAGGAGACAGCACTCGGGAGACCCAGTACTTC
>TRBV30|-|TRBJ1-3|-
CAWISVTGGNTIYF
TGCGCCTGGATTAGCGTAACAGGTGGAAACACCATATATTTT
>TRBV7-2|TRBD1|TRBJ1-2|-
CASSPTGQANYGYTF
TGTGCCAGCAGCCCCACTGGACAGGCTAACTATGGCTACACCTTC
>TRBV20-1|TRBD2|TRBJ2-1|-
CSASGGGIGAEQFF
TGCAGTGCTAGTGGGGGGGGAATTGGGGCGGAGCAGTTCTTC
>TRBV7-6|TRBD2|TRBJ2-1|-
CASSSGAGLGQFF
TGTGCCAGCAGTAGCGGGGCAGGGTTGGGGCAGTTCTTC
>TRBV6-1|-|TRBJ2-7|few
CASSEARGTIYEQYF
TGTGCCAGCAGTGAAGCGAGAGGGACGATCTACGAGCAGTACTTC
>TRBV21-1|-|TRBJ1-6|-
CASSKADEGSPLHF
TGTGCCAGCAGCAAAGCGGATGAGGGGTCACCCCTCCACTTT
>TRBV6-2/TRBV6-3|-|TRBJ1-2|few
CASSPLPGTQYGYTF
TGTGCCAGCAGCCCCCTCCCCGGGACACAGTATGGCTACACCTTC
>TRBV11-2|-|TRBJ1-1|-
CASSLDPRGTDTEAFF
TGTGCCAGCAGCTTAGATCCCCGAGGTACTGACACTGAAGCTTTCTTT